Below are 15 T cell receptor beta chains sequenced from a single sample in a study of PD-L1 blockade in urothelial cancer. Repertoires were generated with immunoSEQ multiplex PCR, while TCRdb's copy carries only in-frame clones and drops some. In the table there are tens of thousands of clones, about nine tenths of which are singletons. The material was PBMCs, obtained around atezolizumab (anti-PD-L1) treatment. These receptors all come from a woman in her sixties or seventies with urothelial cancer.

The chain combines TRBV11-2 with TRBJ1-1; D gene ambiguous. Germline loops: CDR1 SGHAT, CDR2 FQNNGV. The germline V and J ends were trimmed by 3 bases and 1 base, with 6 bases remaining between them. The CDR3 runs to 13 residues. CDR3 DNA sequence: TGTGCCAGCAGCTTCGACAAGAACACTGAAGCTTTCTTT. Its translation is CASSFDKNTEAFF.

The V and J genes are TRBV15 and TRBJ2-2; the match to TRBD2 covers 10 bases. CDR1 and CDR2 (germline): LNHNV, YYDKDF (reference sequence). The CDR3 consists of 15 residues. After removal of 4 bases from V and 5 bases from J, the junction contained 4 bases not matched to a gene. This CDR3 is CATSKGLASTGELFF. Written as DNA, the CDR3 is TGTGCCACCAGCAAGGGACTAGCGTCTACCGGGGAGCTGTTTTTT.

The chain uses TRBV19 and TRBJ1-5; D is possibly TRBD1 (6 bases). V shed 0 bases and J shed 8 bases, with 17 bases lying between them. Germline lookup yields CDR1 LNHDA and CDR2 SQIVND (reference sequence). This CDR3 is built from 16 residues. CDR3 protein: CASSIDGRGEFEPQHF. CDR3 nucleotides: TGTGCCAGTAGTATAGACGGCAGGGGTGAATTCGAGCCCCAGCATTTT.

This sequence joins TRBV9 and TRBJ1-2, with D tentatively TRBD1 (5 bases). Trimming left V 0 bases short and J 2 bases short, with 8 bases between. Germline CDR1 and CDR2: SGDLS and YYNGEE. CDR3 size: 14 residues. This chain's CDR3 is CASSVAPGNYGYTF. The CDR3 nucleotides read TGTGCCAGCAGCGTAGCTCCAGGGAACTATGGCTACACCTTC.

The V gene is TRBV18, the J gene TRBJ1-1; the match to TRBD1 covers 8 bases. Germline V gene lookup returns CDR1 KGHSH and CDR2 LQKENI. The CDR3 has 16 amino acids. Germline trimming cut 5 bases from V and 4 bases from J; bases unmatched to any gene: 12. The CDR3 here is CASSTFSDRGSTEAFF. CDR3 DNA: TGTGCCAGCTCAACATTTTCTGACAGGGGAAGCACTGAAGCTTTCTTT.

The chain links TRBV2 to TRBJ2-1; the match to TRBD2 covers 11 bases. Losses at the gene ends were 2 bases for V and 5 bases for J; bases not matched to a gene: 5. There are 16 residues in the CDR3. Germline CDR1 is SNHLY and CDR2 is FYNNEI. The CDR3, as DNA: TGTGCCAGCAGTGAATGGGGACTAGCGGCAGACAATGAGCAGTTCTTC. Translated: CASSEWGLAADNEQFF.

The gene calls are TRBV28 and TRBJ2-7, with a tentative D call TRBD2 (6 bases). The V gene lost 5 bases and the J gene lost 0 bases, with 17 bases spanning the gap. CDR1 is MDHEN and CDR2 is SYDVKM in the germline V gene. The CDR3 is 16 amino acids. The CDR3 DNA reads TGTGCCAGCAGTGCGCTCGGGACTTCTAGCTCCTACGAGCAGTACTTC. Its protein is CASSALGTSSSYEQYF.

V and J are TRBV2 and TRBJ1-2, with 8 bases fitting TRBD1. Germline V gene sequence: CDR1 SNHLY, CDR2 FYNNEI. J lost 8 bases, V lost 2 bases, and 7 bases had no gene match. The CDR3 spans 14 residues. The CDR3 loop is CASSERTGFYGYTF. The CDR3 DNA sequence: TGTGCCAGCAGTGAACGGACAGGGTTTTACGGCTACACCTTC.

The chain carries TRBV6-1 and TRBJ2-3; no clear D. The ends were cut back, 4 bases at V and 0 bases at J, with 11 bases in the middle. CDR1 MNHNS and CDR2 SASEGT come from the germline V gene. The CDR3 is 15 amino acids. DNA for the CDR3: TGTGCCAGCAGTGTTCAGCCGACTAGCACAGATACGCAGTATTTT. Residues: CASSVQPTSTDTQYF.

The chain links TRBV7-2 to TRBJ2-1; a weak D match, TRBD1 (6 bases). V lost 1 base and J 7 bases, leaving 20 bases between the germline ends. Germline V CDR1 and CDR2: SGHTA, FQGNSA. The CDR3 sequence is 17 residues long. CDR3 in DNA: TGTGCCAGCAGCTTAGGGTGGGGCAGGGGAAACACGAATGAGCAGTTCTTC. Its protein product is CASSLGWGRGNTNEQFF.

This chain connects TRBV27 to TRBJ2-2; TRBD1 might be the D (6 bases). The germline V gene has CDR1 MNHEY and CDR2 SMNVEV (reference sequence). Deletions cut 5 bases from V and 6 bases from J, with 10 bases between. This CDR3 has 13 amino acids. The CDR3 protein is CASSTHRAGELFF. CDR3 nucleotides: TGTGCCAGCAGTACCCACAGGGCCGGGGAGCTGTTTTTT.

This chain joins TRBV14 and TRBJ1-4; 11 bases agree with TRBD1. The CDR3 is made up of 15 amino acids. Germline trimming cut 1 base from V and 8 bases from J; bases unmatched to any gene: 3. Germline loops: CDR1 SGHDN, CDR2 FVKESK. The CDR3 sequence is CASSQGGQGAEKLFF. Written as DNA, the CDR3 is TGTGCCAGCAGCCAAGGAGGACAGGGGGCGGAAAAACTGTTTTTT.

This rearrangement joins TRBV6-5 to TRBJ2-7, with TRBD1 matching 11 bases. The junction had 3 bases not matched to a gene; V was cut back by 6 bases and J by 2 bases. In germline, CDR1 is MNHEY, CDR2 SVGAGI. The CDR3 consists of 14 residues. The CDR3 here is CASSPGQGAYEQYF. The CDR3 DNA reads as TGTGCCAGCAGCCCGGGACAGGGGGCCTACGAGCAGTACTTC.

This clone was seen a few times. In nucleotides, the CDR3 is TGTGCCAGCTCACTGACAGGGGGCGCGGACATTCAGTACTTC. Its protein is CASSLTGGADIQYF. The chain couples TRBV18 to TRBJ2-4; 10 bases map to TRBD1. Germline CDR1 is KGHSH and CDR2 is LQKENI. CDR3 size: 14 residues. The ends lost 4 bases at V and 8 bases at J; junction bases unmatched: 5.

The rearrangement links TRBV6-5 to TRBJ2-7, with D possibly TRBD2 on 5 matching bases. This CDR3 spans 12 amino acids. With 8 bases removed from V and 3 bases from J, the gap between germline ends came to 11 bases. Germline assignment: CDR1 MNHEY and CDR2 SVGAGI. CDR3 nucleotides: TGTGCCAGCCTGGACGGACTCTACGAGCAGTACTTC. Protein product: CASLDGLYEQYF.